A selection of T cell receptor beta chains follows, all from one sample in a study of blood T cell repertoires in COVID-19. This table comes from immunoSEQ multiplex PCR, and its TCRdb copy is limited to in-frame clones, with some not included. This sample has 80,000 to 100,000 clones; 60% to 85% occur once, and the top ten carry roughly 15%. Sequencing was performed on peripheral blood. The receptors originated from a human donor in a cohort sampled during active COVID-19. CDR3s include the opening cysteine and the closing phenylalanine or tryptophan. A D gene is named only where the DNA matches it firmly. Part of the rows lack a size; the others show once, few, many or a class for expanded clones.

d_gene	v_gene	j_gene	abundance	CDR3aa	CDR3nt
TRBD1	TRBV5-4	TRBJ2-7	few	CASSPTGAGEQYF	TGTGCCAGCAGCCCGACAGGGGCAGGAGAGCAGTACTTC
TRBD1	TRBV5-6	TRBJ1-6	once	CASSLSTGTGGTPLHF	TGTGCCAGCAGCTTGTCGACCGGGACAGGGGGAACACCCCTCCACTTT
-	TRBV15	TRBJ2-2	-	CATIENTGELFF	TGTGCCACCATAGAGAACACCGGGGAGCTGTTTTTT
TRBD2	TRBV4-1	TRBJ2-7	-	CASSPRQGLYEQYF	TGCGCCAGCAGCCCTCGCCAGGGACTATACGAGCAGTACTTC
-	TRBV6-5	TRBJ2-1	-	CASSYSGAGEQFF	TGTGCCAGCAGTTACTCGGGGGCGGGTGAGCAGTTCTTC
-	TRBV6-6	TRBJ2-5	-	CASRGLDQETQYF	TGTGCCAGCAGGGGACTCGACCAAGAGACCCAGTACTTC
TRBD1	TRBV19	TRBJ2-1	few	CASSIVWTGRSYNEQFF	TGTGCCAGTAGTATAGTGTGGACAGGCCGCTCCTACAATGAGCAGTTCTTC
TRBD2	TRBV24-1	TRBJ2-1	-	CATSDLRLAGKYNEQFF	TGTGCCACCAGTGATTTGCGACTAGCGGGGAAGTACAATGAGCAGTTCTTC
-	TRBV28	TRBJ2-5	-	CASSYETVQETQYF	TGTGCCAGCAGTTACGAAACGGTTCAAGAGACCCAGTACTTC
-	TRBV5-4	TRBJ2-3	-	CASSSRQAGYTDTQYF	TGTGCCAGCAGCTCCCGACAGGCCGGATACACAGATACGCAGTATTTT
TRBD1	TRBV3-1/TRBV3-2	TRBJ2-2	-	CASSSQGEYVGELFF	TGTGCCAGCAGCTCACAGGGGGAGTACGTCGGGGAGCTGTTTTTT
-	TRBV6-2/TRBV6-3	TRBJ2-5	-	CASSYIAGQETQYF	TGTGCCAGCAGTTACATCGCGGGTCAGGAGACCCAGTACTTC
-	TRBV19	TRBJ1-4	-	CASSAPHTANEKLFF	TGTGCCAGTAGTGCCCCCCATACAGCTAATGAAAAACTGTTTTTT
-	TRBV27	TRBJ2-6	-	CASSYSSGANVLTF	TGTGCCAGCAGTTACAGCTCTGGGGCCAACGTCCTGACTTTC
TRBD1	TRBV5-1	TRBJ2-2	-	CASSSQGAGTGELFF	TGCGCCAGCAGCTCCCAGGGGGCGGGCACCGGGGAGCTGTTTTTT
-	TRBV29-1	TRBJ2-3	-	CSVESLSGGRSDTQYF	TGCAGCGTTGAAAGTCTTTCCGGGGGGCGGTCAGATACGCAGTATTTT
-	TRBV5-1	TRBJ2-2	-	CASSLAPDTGELFF	TGCGCCAGCAGCTTGGCCCCTGACACCGGGGAGCTGTTTTTT
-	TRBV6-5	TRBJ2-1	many	CASSLLDGEQFF	TGTGCCAGCAGTTTGCTAGACGGTGAGCAGTTCTTC
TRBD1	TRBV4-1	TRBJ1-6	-	CASSQETGGLSYNSPLHF	TGCGCCAGCAGCCAAGAGACAGGGGGGCTCTCCTATAATTCACCCCTCCACTTT
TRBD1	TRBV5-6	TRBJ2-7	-	CASSSLGTGSPYEQYF	TGTGCCAGCAGCTCCCTGGGGACAGGGAGTCCCTACGAGCAGTACTTC
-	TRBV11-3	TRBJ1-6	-	CASSSFWGGVSYNSPLHF	TGTGCCAGCAGCTCCTTCTGGGGGGGTGTTTCCTATAATTCACCCCTCCACTTT
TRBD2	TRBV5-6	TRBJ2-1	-	CASSWEGPYNEQFF	TGTGCCAGCAGCTGGGAGGGGCCCTACAATGAGCAGTTCTTC
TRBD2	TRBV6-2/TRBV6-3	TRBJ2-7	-	CASSPRWGRGGRSHEQYF	TGTGCCAGCAGCCCCCGATGGGGGCGGGGGGGCCGGTCCCACGAGCAGTACTTC
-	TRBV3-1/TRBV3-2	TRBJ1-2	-	CASSPLRGGTEGYTF	TGTGCCAGCAGCCCCTTGCGGGGAGGAACGGAGGGCTACACCTTC
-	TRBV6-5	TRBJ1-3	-	CAGGQLHSGNTIYF	TGTGCCGGCGGACAGCTCCACTCTGGAAACACCATATATTTT
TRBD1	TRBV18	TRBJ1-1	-	CASSPGQDTEAFF	TGTGCCAGCTCACCAGGACAGGACACTGAAGCTTTCTTT
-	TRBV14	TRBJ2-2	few	CASSQGGDTGELFF	TGTGCCAGCAGCCAAGGGGGGGACACCGGGGAGCTGTTTTTT
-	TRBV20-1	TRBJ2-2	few	CSVSGDTSNTGELFF	TGCAGTGTTAGTGGCGATACCTCGAACACCGGGGAGCTGTTTTTT
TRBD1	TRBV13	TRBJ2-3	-	CASSLDGTALTDTQYF	TGTGCCAGCAGCTTAGACGGGACAGCTCTCACAGATACGCAGTATTTT
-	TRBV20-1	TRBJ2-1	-	CSATREAEQFF	TGCAGTGCCACCAGGGAAGCTGAGCAGTTCTTC
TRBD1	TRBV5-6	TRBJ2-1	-	CASSLRDSNEQFF	TGTGCCAGCAGCCTCCGGGACAGCAATGAGCAGTTCTTC
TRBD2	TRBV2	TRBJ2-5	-	CASVGYQRGFKEGTQYF	TGTGCCAGCGTCGGGTACCAGCGGGGGTTTAAGGAGGGGACCCAGTACTTC
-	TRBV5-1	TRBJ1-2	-	CASSSTSGTWNGYTF	TGCGCCAGCAGCTCCACCTCCGGGACATGGAATGGCTACACCTTC
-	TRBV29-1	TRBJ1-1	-	CSHGEAGTEAFF	TGCAGCCACGGGGAAGCGGGCACTGAAGCTTTCTTT
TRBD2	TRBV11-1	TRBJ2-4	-	CASSLEKELAGNIQYF	TGTGCCAGCAGCTTAGAAAAGGAACTAGCGGGCAACATTCAGTACTTC
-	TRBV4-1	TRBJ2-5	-	CASSQDLGEETQYF	TGCGCCAGCAGCCAAGATCTGGGAGAAGAGACCCAGTACTTC
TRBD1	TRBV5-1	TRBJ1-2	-	CASSFGTGGYSGYGYTF	TGCGCCAGCAGCTTCGGGACAGGGGGCTATTCCGGCTATGGCTACACCTTC
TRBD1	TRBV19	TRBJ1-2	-	CASSPPTGENYGYTF	TGTGCCAGTAGCCCACCGACAGGGGAAAACTATGGCTACACCTTC
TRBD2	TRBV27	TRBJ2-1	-	CASGLAGPYNEQFF	TGTGCCAGCGGACTAGCGGGACCCTACAATGAGCAGTTCTTC
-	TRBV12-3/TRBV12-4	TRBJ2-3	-	CASTATGPDTQYF	TGTGCCAGCACCGCCACAGGGCCAGATACGCAGTATTTT
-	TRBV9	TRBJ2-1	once	CASSVGWEGSYNEQFF	TGTGCCAGCAGCGTAGGTTGGGAAGGGAGCTACAATGAGCAGTTCTTC
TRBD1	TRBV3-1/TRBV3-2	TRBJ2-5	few	CASSKKKGTEYQETQYF	TGTGCCAGCAGCAAAAAGAAAGGGACAGAGTACCAAGAGACCCAGTACTTC
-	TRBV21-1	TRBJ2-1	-	CASSSLGEADKYNEQFF	TGTGCCAGCAGCTCTCTCGGGGAGGCGGACAAATACAATGAGCAGTTCTTC
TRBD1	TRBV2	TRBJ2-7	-	CASRRDRPLYEQYF	TGTGCCAGCAGGAGGGACAGACCCTTATACGAGCAGTACTTC
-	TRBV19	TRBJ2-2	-	CASQTGFIGELFF	TGTGCCAGTCAAACCGGGTTTATCGGGGAGCTGTTTTTT
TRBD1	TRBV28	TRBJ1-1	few	CASSLNRGRMNTEAFF	TGTGCCAGCAGTTTAAACAGGGGGCGAATGAACACTGAAGCTTTCTTT
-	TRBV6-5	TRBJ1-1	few	CASSYGTNTEAFF	TGTGCCAGCAGTTACGGGACAAATACTGAAGCTTTCTTT
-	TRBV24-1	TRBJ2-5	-	CATSDRFAGRQETQYF	TGTGCCACCAGTGACCGTTTTGCGGGACGGCAAGAGACCCAGTACTTC
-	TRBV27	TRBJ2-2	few	CASSSFPSGAGELFF	TGTGCCAGCAGCTCGTTCCCCTCCGGGGCCGGGGAGCTGTTTTTT
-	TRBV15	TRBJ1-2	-	CATSRLYGRGYTF	TGTGCCACCAGCCGATTGTACGGGAGGGGCTACACCTTC
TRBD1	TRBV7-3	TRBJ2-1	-	CASSPGQGVGEQFF	TGTGCCAGCAGCCCAGGACAGGGGGTGGGTGAGCAGTTCTTC
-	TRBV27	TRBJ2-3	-	CASSCRQDPTDTQYF	TGTGCCAGCAGTTGCCGACAGGACCCCACAGATACGCAGTATTTT
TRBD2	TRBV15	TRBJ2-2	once	CATSSSRLAGEPANTGELFF	TGTGCCACCAGCAGTAGTAGACTAGCGGGAGAACCCGCGAACACCGGGGAGCTGTTTTTT
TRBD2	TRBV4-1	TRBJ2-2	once	CASSQVLAGRVGELFF	TGCGCCAGCAGCCAAGTTCTAGCGGGAAGAGTCGGGGAGCTGTTTTTT
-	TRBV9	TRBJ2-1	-	CASSATGTSRDEQFF	TGTGCCAGCAGCGCAACCGGGACAAGCCGCGATGAGCAGTTCTTC